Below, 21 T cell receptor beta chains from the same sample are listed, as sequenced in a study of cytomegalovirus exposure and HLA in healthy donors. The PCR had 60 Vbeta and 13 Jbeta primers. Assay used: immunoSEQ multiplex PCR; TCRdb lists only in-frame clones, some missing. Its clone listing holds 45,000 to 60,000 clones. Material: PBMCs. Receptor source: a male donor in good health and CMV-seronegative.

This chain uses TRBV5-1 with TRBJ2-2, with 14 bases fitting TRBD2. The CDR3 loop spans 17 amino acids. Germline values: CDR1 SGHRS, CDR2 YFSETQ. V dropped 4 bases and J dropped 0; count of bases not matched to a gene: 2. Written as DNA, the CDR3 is TGCGCCAGCAGCAGGGGACTAGCGGGGGCGAACACCGGGGAGCTGTTTTTT. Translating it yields CASSRGLAGANTGELFF.

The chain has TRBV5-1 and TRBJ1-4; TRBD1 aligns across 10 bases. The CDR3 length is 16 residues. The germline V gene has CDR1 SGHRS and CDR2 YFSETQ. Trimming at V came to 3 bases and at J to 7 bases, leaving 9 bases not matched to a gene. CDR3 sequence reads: CASSSGQGSVREKLFF. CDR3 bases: TGCGCCAGCAGCTCGGGACAGGGGTCCGTACGTGAAAAACTGTTTTTT.

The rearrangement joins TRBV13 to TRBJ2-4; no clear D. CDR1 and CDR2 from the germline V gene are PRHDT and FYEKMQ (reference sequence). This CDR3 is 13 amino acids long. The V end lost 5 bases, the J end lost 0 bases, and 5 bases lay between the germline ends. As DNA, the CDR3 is TGTGCCAGCAGCCCAGTAGCCAAAAACATTCAGTACTTC. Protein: CASSPVAKNIQYF.

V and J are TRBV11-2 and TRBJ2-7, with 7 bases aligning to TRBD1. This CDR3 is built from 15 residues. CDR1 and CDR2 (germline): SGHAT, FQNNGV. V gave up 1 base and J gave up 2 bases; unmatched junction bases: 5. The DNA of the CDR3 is TGTGCCAGCAGCTTAGTTGGGACAGATGCCTACGAGCAGTACTTC. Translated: CASSLVGTDAYEQYF.

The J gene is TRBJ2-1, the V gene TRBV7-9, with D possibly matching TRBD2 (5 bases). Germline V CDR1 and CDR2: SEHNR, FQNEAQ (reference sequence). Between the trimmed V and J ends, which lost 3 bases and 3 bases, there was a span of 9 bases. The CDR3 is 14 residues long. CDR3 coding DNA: TGTGCCAGCAGCTTGCCGGGGTTCTACAATGAGCAGTTCTTC. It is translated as CASSLPGFYNEQFF.

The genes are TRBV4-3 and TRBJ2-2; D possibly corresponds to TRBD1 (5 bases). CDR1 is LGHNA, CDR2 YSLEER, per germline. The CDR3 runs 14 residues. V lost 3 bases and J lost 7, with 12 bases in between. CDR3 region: CASSQDKVNGELFF. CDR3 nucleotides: TGCGCCAGCAGCCAGGACAAAGTGAACGGGGAGCTGTTTTTT.

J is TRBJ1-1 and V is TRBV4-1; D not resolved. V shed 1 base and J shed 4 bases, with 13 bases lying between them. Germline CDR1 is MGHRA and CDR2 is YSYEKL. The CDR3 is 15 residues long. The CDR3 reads CASSQAGRAGTEAFF. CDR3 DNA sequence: TGCGCCAGCAGCCAAGCCGGGCGGGCGGGCACTGAAGCTTTCTTT.

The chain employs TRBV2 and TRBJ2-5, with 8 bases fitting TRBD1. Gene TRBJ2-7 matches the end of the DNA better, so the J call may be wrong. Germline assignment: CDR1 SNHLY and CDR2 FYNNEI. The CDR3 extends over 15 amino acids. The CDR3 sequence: CASSEAGQANYEQYF. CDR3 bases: TGTGCCAGCAGTGAAGCGGGACAGGCTAACTACGAGCAGTACTTC.

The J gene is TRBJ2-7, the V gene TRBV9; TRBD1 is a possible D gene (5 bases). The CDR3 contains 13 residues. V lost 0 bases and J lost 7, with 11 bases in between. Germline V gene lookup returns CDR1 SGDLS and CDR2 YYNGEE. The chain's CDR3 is CASSVVTDGEQYF. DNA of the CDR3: TGTGCCAGCAGCGTAGTGACAGATGGGGAGCAGTACTTC.

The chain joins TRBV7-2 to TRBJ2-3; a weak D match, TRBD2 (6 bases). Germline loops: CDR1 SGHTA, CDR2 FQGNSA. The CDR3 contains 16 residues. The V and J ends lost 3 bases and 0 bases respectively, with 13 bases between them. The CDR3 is CASSLGPRDSTDTQYF. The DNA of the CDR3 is TGTGCCAGCAGCTTGGGCCCGCGGGATAGCACAGATACGCAGTATTTT.

CDR3 in amino acids: CASSVGGSGGIWETQYF. The CDR3 DNA sequence: TGTGCCAGCAGCGTAGGGGGTAGCGGGGGAATATGGGAGACCCAGTACTTC. The gene calls are TRBV9 and TRBJ2-5, with 9 positions matching TRBD2. Unmatched junction bases numbered 11, after V lost 0 bases and J lost 5 bases. Germline V lookup: CDR1 SGDLS, CDR2 YYNGEE. The CDR3 extends over 17 amino acids.

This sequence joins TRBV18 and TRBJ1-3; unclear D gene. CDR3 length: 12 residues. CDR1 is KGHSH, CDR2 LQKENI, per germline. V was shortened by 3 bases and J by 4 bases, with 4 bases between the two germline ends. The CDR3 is CASSPRGNTIYF. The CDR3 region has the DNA TGTGCCAGCTCACCGCGGGGAAACACCATATATTTT.

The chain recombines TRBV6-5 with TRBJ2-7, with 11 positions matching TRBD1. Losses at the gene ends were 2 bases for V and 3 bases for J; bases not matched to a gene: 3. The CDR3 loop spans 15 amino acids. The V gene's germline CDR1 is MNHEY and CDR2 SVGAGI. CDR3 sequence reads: CASSYGTGGHYEQYF. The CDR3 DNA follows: TGTGCCAGCAGTTACGGGACAGGGGGACACTACGAGCAGTACTTC.

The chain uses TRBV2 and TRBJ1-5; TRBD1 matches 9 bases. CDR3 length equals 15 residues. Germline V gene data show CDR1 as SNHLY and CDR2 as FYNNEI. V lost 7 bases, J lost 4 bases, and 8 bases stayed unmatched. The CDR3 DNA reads TGTGCCAGCACCCTAGAGACAGGGGGGAATCAGCCCCAGCATTTT. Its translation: CASTLETGGNQPQHF.

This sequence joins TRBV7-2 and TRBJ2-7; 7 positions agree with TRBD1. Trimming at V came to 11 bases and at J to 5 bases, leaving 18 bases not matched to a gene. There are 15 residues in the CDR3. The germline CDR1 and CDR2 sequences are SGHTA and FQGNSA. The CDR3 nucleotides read TGTGCCGGCACCACATCGACAGGGAAATCCCACGAGCAGTACTTC. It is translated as CAGTTSTGKSHEQYF.

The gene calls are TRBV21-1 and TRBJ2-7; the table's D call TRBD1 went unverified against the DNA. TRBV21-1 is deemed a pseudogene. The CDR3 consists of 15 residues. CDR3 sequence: CASSGTGLDGHEQYF. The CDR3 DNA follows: TGTGCCAGCAGCGGGACAGGGCTAGATGGGCACGAGCAGTACTTC.

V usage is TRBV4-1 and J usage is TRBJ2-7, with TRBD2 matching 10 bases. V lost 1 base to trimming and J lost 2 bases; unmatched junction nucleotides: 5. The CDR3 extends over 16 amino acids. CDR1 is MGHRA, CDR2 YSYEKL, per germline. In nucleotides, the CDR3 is TGCGCCAGCAGCCAAGGAAGGACTAGCGGTCCCTACGAGCAGTACTTC. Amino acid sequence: CASSQGRTSGPYEQYF.

CDR3 in amino acids: CASSSCSATGYSNQPQHF. In DNA form, the CDR3 reads TGTGCCAGCAGTTCTTGTTCCGCGACAGGGTATAGCAATCAGCCCCAGCATTTT. V is TRBV28 and J is TRBJ1-5; TRBD1 agrees at 7 bases. The germline CDR1 and CDR2 sequences are MDHEN and SYDVKM. CDR3 size: 18 residues. Trimming removed 4 bases from V and 0 bases from J; junction bases left unmatched: 12. The full variable domain, with the rest looked up from reference TRBV28 and TRBJ1-5, is DVKVTQSSRYLVKRTGEKVFLECVQDMDHENMFWYRQDPGLGLRLIYFSYDVKMKEKGDIPEGYSVSREKKERFSLILESASTNQTSMYLCASSSCSATGYSNQPQHFGDGTRLSIL.

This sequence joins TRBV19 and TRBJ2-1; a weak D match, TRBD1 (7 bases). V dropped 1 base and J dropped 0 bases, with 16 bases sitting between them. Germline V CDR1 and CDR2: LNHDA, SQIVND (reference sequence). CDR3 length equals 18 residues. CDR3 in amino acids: CASSIGWGDSLSYNEQFF. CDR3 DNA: TGTGCCAGTAGTATAGGATGGGGGGACAGTCTCTCCTACAATGAGCAGTTCTTC. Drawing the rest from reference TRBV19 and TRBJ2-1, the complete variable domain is DGGITQSPKYLFRKEGQNVTLSCEQNLNHDAMYWYRQDPGQGLRLIYYSQIVNDFQKGDIAEGYSVSREKKESFPLTVTSAQKNPTAFYLCASSIGWGDSLSYNEQFFGPGTRLTVL.

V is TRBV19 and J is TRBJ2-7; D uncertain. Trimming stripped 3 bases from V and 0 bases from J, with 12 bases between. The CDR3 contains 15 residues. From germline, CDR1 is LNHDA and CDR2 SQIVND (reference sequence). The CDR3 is CASSIDTVNSYEQYF. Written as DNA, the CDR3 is TGTGCCAGTAGTATCGACACGGTTAACTCCTACGAGCAGTACTTC.

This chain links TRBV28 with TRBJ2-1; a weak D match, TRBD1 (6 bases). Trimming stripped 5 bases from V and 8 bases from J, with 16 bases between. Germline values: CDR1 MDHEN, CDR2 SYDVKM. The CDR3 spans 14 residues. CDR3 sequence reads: CASSQLQGMHEQFF. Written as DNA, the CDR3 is TGTGCCAGCAGTCAGCTACAGGGAATGCATGAGCAGTTCTTC.